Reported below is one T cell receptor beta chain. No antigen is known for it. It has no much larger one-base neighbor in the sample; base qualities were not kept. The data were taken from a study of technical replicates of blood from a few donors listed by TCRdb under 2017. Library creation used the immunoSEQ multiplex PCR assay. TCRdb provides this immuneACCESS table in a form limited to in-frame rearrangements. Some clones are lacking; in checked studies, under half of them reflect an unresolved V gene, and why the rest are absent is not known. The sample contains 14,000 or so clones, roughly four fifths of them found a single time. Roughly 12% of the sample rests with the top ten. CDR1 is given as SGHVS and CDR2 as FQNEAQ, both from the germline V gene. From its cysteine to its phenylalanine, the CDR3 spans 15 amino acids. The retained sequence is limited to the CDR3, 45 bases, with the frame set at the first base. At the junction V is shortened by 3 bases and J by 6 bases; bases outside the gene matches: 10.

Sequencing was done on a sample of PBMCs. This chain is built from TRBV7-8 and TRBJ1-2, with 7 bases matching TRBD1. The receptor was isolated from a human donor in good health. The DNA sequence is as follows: TGTGCCAGCAGCTTCTCAGGGGGAAAAAGGGATGGCTACACCTTC. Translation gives CASSFSGGKRDGYTF.